The T cell receptor (beta chain) described here comes from a study of cytomegalovirus exposure and HLA in healthy donors. Study-wide results and caveats: Most TCR sequences were uncommon, yet certain public TCRs appeared in many donors.

In this sample, this clone is medium-sized (0.01 to 0.1%). Its antigen is as yet unknown. The CDR3 is 15 residues long. Per the germline V gene, CDR1 is MNHEY and CDR2 is SVGAGI. The ends were cut back, 0 bases at V and 7 bases at J, with 15 bases in the middle. The PCR employed 60 Vbeta primers together with 13 Jbeta primers. Assay: immunoSEQ multiplex PCR; the TCRdb copy retains only in-frame clones and omits some. Here the sample spans tens of thousands of clones, over 65% being singletons. This TCR came from a man aged 45 to 65 in good health and CMV-seropositive. Sequencing was performed on PBMCs. This chain joins TRBV6-5 and TRBJ1-2, with D possibly matching TRBD1 (5 bases). The CDR3 sequence: CASSYSLRVGSGYTF. CDR3 bases: TGTGCCAGCAGTTACTCTCTCAGGGTTGGAAGTGGCTACACCTTC.